Below, 13 T cell receptor beta chains from the same sample are listed, as sequenced in a study of T-cell memory formation after mild COVID-19. TCRdb itself ran the 5' RACE reads through MiXCR, one entry per CDR3 protein. The sample lists hundreds of thousands of distinct CDR3 sequences, about a sixth occurring once. Sequencing input: PBMCs or a T cell subset sorted from them (not recorded which). These TCRs come from a man between 18 and 35 years old who had mild COVID-19 (a few samples of this study predate the infection). Cell type and time point are not known.

The chain couples TRBV4-3 to TRBJ2-2, with a possible D match to TRBD2 (5 bases). Germline V gene sequence: CDR1 LGHNA, CDR2 YSLEER. V was trimmed by 8 bases and J by 7 bases, leaving 14 bases between them. CDR3 size: 13 residues. This CDR3 reads CASGRPGGGELFF. CDR3 in DNA: TGCGCCAGCGGCCGACCAGGAGGCGGGGAGCTGTTTTTT.

This clonotype was seen only a few times. The rearrangement joins TRBV5-1 to TRBJ2-5; D possibly corresponds to TRBD1 (6 bases). CDR3 length: 15 residues. V was cut by 4 bases and J by 5 bases, with 18 bases left in between. Germline V gene sequence: CDR1 SGHRS, CDR2 YFSETQ. As DNA, the CDR3 is TGCGCCAGCAGCCGTTTTCCACAGGGCGGGGAGACCCAGTACTTC. Translated: CASSRFPQGGETQYF.

In this sample, this clonotype turned up a few times. The chain links TRBV15 to TRBJ2-7; D may correspond to TRBD1 or TRBD2 (6 bases each). CDR1 is LNHNV, CDR2 YYDKDF, per germline (reference sequence). V lost 1 base to trimming and J lost 1 base, with 17 bases between them. The CDR3 has 17 residues. The CDR3 loop is CATSRGGRGVSSYEQYV. CDR3 DNA sequence: TGTGCCACCAGCAGAGGGGGGCGCGGGGTAAGTTCCTACGAGCAGTACGTC.

This clonotype was counted ten times or more. The chain combines TRBV4-3 with TRBJ1-6, with no clear D. This CDR3 region has 19 residues. Trimming stripped 1 base from V and 2 bases from J, with 18 bases between. Germline V lookup: CDR1 LGHNA, CDR2 YSLEER. This chain's CDR3 is CASSQVAPSIGTYNSPLHF. The CDR3 region has the DNA TGCGCCAGCAGCCAAGTGGCTCCGAGCATTGGCACCTATAATTCACCCCTCCACTTT.

In its sample, this clonotype was seen a few times. This chain links TRBV7-2 with TRBJ2-1; D tentatively fits TRBD1 or TRBD2 (5 bases each). Germline V gene sequence: CDR1 SGHTA, CDR2 FQGNSA. Trimming took 5 bases from V and 12 from J, leaving 14 bases between them. This CDR3 has 12 residues. CDR3: CASSTSGTVQFF. CDR3 nucleotides: TGTGCCAGCAGCACCTCCGGGACGGTGCAGTTCTTC.

This clonotype was counted at least ten times. This sequence joins TRBV11-2 and TRBJ2-3; the D is unclear. Germline values: CDR1 SGHAT, CDR2 FQNNGV. V was clipped by 2 bases and J by 3 bases, with 12 bases between them. CDR3 length: 15 amino acids. In nucleotides, the CDR3 is TGTGCCAGCAGCTTATTGCTAGAGAGTACAGATACGCAGTATTTT. It specifies CASSLLLESTDTQYF. Variable domain in full (rest from reference TRBV11-2 and TRBJ2-3): EAGVAQSPRYKIIEKRQSVAFWCNPISGHATLYWYQQILGQGPKLLIQFQNNGVVDDSQLPKDRFSAERLKGVDSTLKIQPAKLEDSAVYLCASSLLLESTDTQYFGPGTRLTVL.

This clonotype was seen a few times. V and J are TRBV18 and TRBJ1-6; 7 nucleotides line up with TRBD1. The trim removed 2 bases at V and 5 bases at J, leaving 3 bases unmatched. This CDR3 has 15 residues. Germline lookup yields CDR1 KGHSH and CDR2 LQKENI. The CDR3 loop reads CASSPRGPDNSPLHF. The DNA for the CDR3 is TGTGCCAGCTCACCAAGGGGGCCTGATAATTCACCCCTCCACTTT.

This clonotype is a singleton in its sample. This sequence joins TRBV12-3 or TRBV12-4 and TRBJ1-1, with D maybe TRBD1 (5 bases). The CDR3 runs to 15 residues. V gave up 5 bases and J gave up 0 bases, with 13 bases separating them. The CDR3 loop is CASSLRQLMNTEAFF. The CDR3 region has the DNA TGTGCCAGCAGTCTCAGACAGCTAATGAACACTGAAGCTTTCTTT.

The rearrangement joins TRBV6-1 to TRBJ2-5, with 11 bases identical to TRBD2. The J segment lost 5 bases and the V segment lost 6 bases, leaving 8 bases of the junction unmatched. The CDR3 contains 15 residues. The V gene's germline CDR1 is MNHNS and CDR2 SASEGT. CDR3 protein: CASRPRASGGETQYF. In DNA, the CDR3 is TGTGCCAGCAGGCCCCGTGCTAGCGGGGGGGAGACCCAGTACTTC.

The chain uses TRBV4-1 and TRBJ2-2; weak D call: TRBD1 (6 bases). From germline, CDR1 is MGHRA and CDR2 YSYEKL. V gave up 8 bases and J gave up 1 base, with 11 bases separating them. The CDR3 runs to 14 residues. In DNA form, the CDR3 reads TGCGCCAGCGGTAGGACAGAGAACACCGGGGAGCTGTTTTTT. It translates to CASGRTENTGELFF.

J is TRBJ1-2 and V is TRBV5-1; D not certain. The V end lost 2 bases, the J end lost 8 bases, and 13 bases lay between the germline ends. Germline-derived CDR1 and CDR2 are SGHRS and YFSETQ. The CDR3 sequence is 13 residues long. The CDR3 here is CASSFGSVEGYTF. CDR3 DNA: TGCGCCAGCAGCTTCGGGTCTGTGGAGGGCTACACCTTC.

The V and J genes are TRBV6-2 or TRBV6-3 and TRBJ1-2; no reliable D call. CDR3 size: 13 residues. V lost 7 bases to trimming and J lost 4 bases, with 13 bases between them. CDR1 and CDR2 (germline): MNHEY, SVGEGT. Here the CDR3 reads CASTNSRTYGYTF. The DNA for the CDR3 is TGTGCCAGCACGAACTCCAGGACCTATGGCTACACCTTC.

The chain carries TRBV20-1 and TRBJ2-2; no reliable D call. Germline V gene lookup returns CDR1 DFQATT and CDR2 SNEGSKA (reference sequence). V shed 3 bases and J shed 3 bases, with 14 bases lying between them. The CDR3 extends over 15 amino acids. The CDR3 coding sequence is TGCAGTGCTAGCGATGGAGAAGCTGACACCGGGGAGCTGTTTTTT. Its translation: CSASDGEADTGELFF.